One sample yielded the 23 T cell receptor beta chains listed below, sequenced in a study of T-cell reconstitution after alpha-beta-depleted transplantation in children. Unique molecular identifiers were built into the TCRbeta library. TCRdb used MiXCR to reprocess the PCR reads, holding one entry per CDR3 protein. The repertoire holds approximately 85,000 distinct CDR3 sequences, around 15% seen once, with about 20% in the top ten. Sequencing was performed on PBMCs, mostly from graft donor cells, taken 180 days after TCRalphabeta/CD19-depleted stem cell transplant. Source of these receptors: a male patient under 10 years old who had a stem cell transplant for acute lymphoblastic leukemia, so the T cells may come from the graft donor.

This clonotype has just one count. Germline and junction disagree at one end, which may indicate a read error. This CDR3 reads CASSGTGTGKEAQYF. The DNA of the CDR3 is TGTGCCAGCAGTGGAACCGGGACAGGAAAAGAGGCCCAGTACTTC. The chain has TRBV25-1 and TRBJ2-5, with 8 bases identical to TRBD1. The CDR3 consists of 15 residues. Germline-derived CDR1 and CDR2 are MGHDK and SYGVNS. Looking up the rest from reference TRBV25-1 and TRBJ2-5 gives the full variable domain: EADIYQTPRYLVIGTGKKITLECSQTMGHDKMYWYQQDPGMELHLIHYSYGVNSTEKGDLSSESTVSRIRTEHFPLTLESARPSHTSQYLCASSGTGTGKEAQYFGPGTRLLVL.

V and J are TRBV10-2 and TRBJ2-7; 10 nucleotides agree with TRBD1. This CDR3 is 14 amino acids long. After removal of 4 bases from V and 12 bases from J, the junction contained 12 bases not matched to a gene. The V gene's germline CDR1 is WSHSY and CDR2 SAAADI. The CDR3 region is CASSARDRGARLYF. CDR3 nucleotides: TGCGCCAGCAGTGCCCGGGACAGGGGTGCCCGGCTGTACTTC.

This clonotype was seen repeatedly, ten times or more. V gene TRBV6-5 combines with J gene TRBJ2-2, with 9 nucleotides matching TRBD1. Unmatched junction bases numbered 2, after V lost 2 bases and J lost 4 bases. The CDR3 is made up of 15 amino acids. Looked up from germline, CDR1 is MNHEY and CDR2 is SVGAGI. CDR3 residues: CASSYGTGTTGELFF. The CDR3 DNA reads as TGTGCCAGCAGTTACGGGACAGGGACCACCGGGGAGCTGTTTTTT.

This clonotype was counted between two and nine times. The CDR3 region has the DNA TGTGCCAGCAGCTTATTGCCCCCGGGACAGGGGAATCAGCCCCAGCATTTT. It codes for CASSLLPPGQGNQPQHF. The chain recombines TRBV7-2 with TRBJ1-5, with 10 bases that match TRBD1. V shed 2 bases and J 4 bases; nucleotides not matched to a gene: 8. This CDR3 has 17 residues. Germline V gene lookup returns CDR1 SGHTA and CDR2 FQGNSA.

This clonotype has more than one count but fewer than ten. The chain couples TRBV5-1 to TRBJ2-7; D may match TRBD1 or TRBD2 (6 bases each). This CDR3 is 16 amino acids long. The germline V gene encodes CDR1 SGHRS and CDR2 YFSETQ. Trimming stripped 0 bases from V and 0 bases from J, with 13 bases between. The CDR3 loop is CASSLEGGLSSYEQYF. As DNA, the CDR3 is TGCGCCAGCAGCTTGGAAGGGGGGCTTTCCTCCTACGAGCAGTACTTC.

This clonotype occurred a few times. The CDR3 loop reads CASSARDSLNQPQHF. CDR3 DNA sequence: TGTGCCAGCAGTGCCCGGGACAGCCTGAATCAGCCCCAGCATTTT. The gene calls are TRBV6-1 and TRBJ1-5; TRBD1 matches 7 bases. CDR3 length equals 15 residues. J lost 4 bases, V lost 4 bases, and 7 bases had no gene match. CDR1 and CDR2 from the germline V gene are MNHNS and SASEGT.

This clonotype has only a few counts. The V and J genes are TRBV9 and TRBJ2-3; maybe TRBD2 (5 bases). Trimming shortened V by 5 bases and J by 2 bases, and 12 bases separated the two germline ends. The CDR3 is 14 residues long. Germline loops: CDR1 SGDLS, CDR2 YYNGEE. CDR3 DNA: TGTGCCAGCAGGGAGGAAGGATACACAGATACGCAGTATTTT. It yields the protein CASREEGYTDTQYF.

This clonotype has only a few counts. The chain recombines TRBV10-3 with TRBJ1-5; 9 bases are a match to TRBD1. Germline values: CDR1 ENHRY, CDR2 SYGVKD. V lost 6 bases and J lost 0; bases outside the gene matches: 3. This CDR3 spans 15 amino acids. In nucleotides, the CDR3 is TGTGCCATCAGCAGGACAGGGGCTAGCAATCAGCCCCAGCATTTT. Amino acids: CAISRTGASNQPQHF.

The V call is TRBV13, the J call TRBJ1-3; 7 nucleotides line up with TRBD1. The CDR3 runs to 16 residues. The V segment lost 5 bases and the J segment 2 bases; nucleotides outside the gene matches: 9. Per the germline V gene, CDR1 is PRHDT and CDR2 is FYEKMQ (reference sequence). This CDR3 reads CASSGPRDRTGNTIYF. CDR3 DNA sequence: TGTGCCAGCAGCGGACCCCGGGACAGAACTGGAAACACCATATATTTT.

This clonotype was counted only a few times. The J gene is TRBJ2-1, the V gene TRBV5-1; 10 bases line up with TRBD1. Germline V gives CDR1 SGHRS, CDR2 YFSETQ. Trimming cost V 3 bases and J 5 bases; bases outside gene matches: 2. The CDR3 sequence is 14 residues long. CDR3 loop: CASSYGTGDNEQFF. DNA of the CDR3: TGCGCCAGCAGCTATGGGACAGGGGACAATGAGCAGTTCTTC.

This clonotype was seen a handful of times. The CDR3 DNA sequence: TGTGCCAGCAGCTTGGGGGGGGGCCTCTCCTACAATGAGCAGTTCTTC. Protein: CASSLGGGLSYNEQFF. J is TRBJ2-1 and V is TRBV7-9, with a tentative D call TRBD2 (7 bases). This CDR3 is 16 amino acids long. Trimming took off 3 bases at V and 0 bases at J, with 12 bases between the two ends. CDR1 SEHNR and CDR2 FQNEAQ come from the germline V gene (reference sequence).

This clonotype has only a few counts. The V and J genes are TRBV12-3 or TRBV12-4 and TRBJ2-7, with 9 nucleotides matching TRBD1. This CDR3 region has 13 residues. Trimming removed 6 bases from V and 6 bases from J; junction bases left unmatched: 6. The chain's CDR3 is CASRNLDRGEQYF. The CDR3 nucleotides are TGTGCCAGCAGGAATTTGGACAGGGGCGAGCAGTACTTC.

This clonotype occurred a few times. V and J are TRBV5-6 and TRBJ2-5, with 8 bases aligning to TRBD2. The CDR3 extends over 15 amino acids. The germline gives CDR1 SGHDT, CDR2 YYEEEE. V lost 1 base to trimming and J lost 5 bases; unmatched junction nucleotides: 7. For the CDR3, the DNA is TGTGCCAGCAGCTTGCGGGGGGGCCTCGTGGAGACCCAGTACTTC. It yields the protein CASSLRGGLVETQYF.

This clonotype was observed a handful of times. The chain carries TRBV20-1 and TRBJ2-7, with D perhaps matching TRBD1 or TRBD2 (5 bases each). V was trimmed by 6 bases and J by 2 bases, leaving 14 bases between them. This CDR3 spans 13 amino acids. Germline loops: CDR1 DFQATT, CDR2 SNEGSKA (reference sequence). The CDR3 nucleotides read TGCAGTGCCGAAGGGGACGGAACCTACGAGCAGTACTTC. Protein sequence: CSAEGDGTYEQYF.

This clonotype was seen a handful of times. The V gene is TRBV28, the J gene TRBJ2-2; D is perhaps TRBD1 or TRBD2 (5 bases each). CDR1 is MDHEN and CDR2 is SYDVKM in the germline V gene. V was clipped by 5 bases and J by 0 bases, with 13 bases between them. The CDR3 runs 16 residues. The CDR3 spells CASSLSLGANTGELFF. The CDR3 DNA reads TGTGCCAGCAGTCTGAGTCTGGGGGCGAACACCGGGGAGCTGTTTTTT.

V is TRBV7-9 and J is TRBJ2-7; either TRBD1 or TRBD2 may fit D (5 bases each). V was cut by 1 base and J by 6 bases, with 16 bases left in between. This CDR3 is 15 amino acids long. Per the germline V gene, CDR1 is SEHNR and CDR2 is FQNEAQ (reference sequence). This CDR3 reads CASSLEQGRSLEQYF. The CDR3 DNA follows: TGTGCCAGCAGCTTAGAGCAGGGACGATCACTCGAGCAGTACTTC.

V gene TRBV12-3 or TRBV12-4 combines with J gene TRBJ2-3, with D possibly matching TRBD1 (6 bases). V shed 7 bases and J shed 1 base, with 9 bases lying between them. The CDR3 sequence is 13 residues long. CDR3 nucleotides: TGTGCCAGCAAGGCAGGGGGCACAGATACGCAGTATTTT. Translated, it gives CASKAGGTDTQYF.

The J gene is TRBJ2-7, the V gene TRBV7-2; 9 bases line up with TRBD2. This CDR3 region has 15 residues. Trimming at V came to 2 bases and at J to 2 bases, leaving 4 bases not matched to a gene. The germline CDR1 and CDR2 sequences are SGHTA and FQGNSA. The CDR3 is CASSLRSGGTYEQYF. In DNA, the CDR3 is TGTGCCAGCAGCTTAAGAAGCGGGGGGACCTACGAGCAGTACTTC.

CDR3 in amino acids: CASSQDSLGDRYNYGYTF. Here the CDR3 DNA reads TGCGCCAGCAGCCAAGATTCGTTAGGGGACAGGTACAACTATGGCTACACCTTC. J is TRBJ1-2 and V is TRBV4-3, with 8 bases identical to TRBD1. This CDR3 region has 18 residues. Unmatched junction bases numbered 11, after V lost 0 bases and J lost 2 bases. Looked up from germline, CDR1 is LGHNA and CDR2 is YSLEER.

This chain links TRBV12-3 or TRBV12-4 with TRBJ2-2; D may be TRBD1 (5 bases). The CDR3 extends over 12 amino acids. V lost 8 bases and J lost 7, with 11 bases in between. The CDR3 sequence: CASGAHGGELFF. The CDR3 bases are TGTGCCAGCGGGGCGCATGGCGGGGAGCTGTTTTTT.

The V call is TRBV7-8, the J call TRBJ2-7; tentative D call: TRBD2 (6 bases). The CDR3 is 16 residues long. CDR1 and CDR2 (germline): SGHVS, FQNEAQ. The V and J ends lost 5 bases and 2 bases respectively, with 19 bases between them. The CDR3 DNA is TGTGCCAGCAGCCCCCCGGTGGGGGGTTCGACCTACGAGCAGTACTTC. This translates into CASSPPVGGSTYEQYF.

The chain recombines TRBV15 with TRBJ2-6; D is uncertain. This CDR3 region has 13 residues. V was pared by 7 bases and J by 4 bases, with 8 bases between. Germline V lookup: CDR1 LNHNV, CDR2 YYDKDF (reference sequence). The chain's CDR3 is CATTSSGANVLTF. For the CDR3, the DNA is TGTGCCACCACCTCTTCCGGGGCCAACGTCCTGACTTTC.

V gene TRBV6-2 or TRBV6-3 combines with J gene TRBJ2-7, with D hard to call. V was shortened by 5 bases and J by 7 bases, with 9 bases between the two germline ends. The germline gives CDR1 MNHEY, CDR2 SVGEGT. The CDR3 runs 11 residues. The CDR3 loop is CASSPPSEQYF. The CDR3, as DNA: TGTGCCAGCAGTCCACCGAGTGAGCAGTACTTC.